The 22 T cell receptor beta chains presented below share a single source sample, sequenced in a study of shared clonotypes between healthy human individuals. Method: immunoSEQ multiplex PCR; TCRdb's copy keeps in-frame clones and lacks some. The repertoire holds 2.5 million or so clones, with roughly nine tenths as singletons. The sample was naive CD4+ T cells sorted from blood. The subset is: CD45RA+ positively selected. These receptors originate from a man between 18 and 35 years old in good health.

Of note for this clone: Other DNA sequences of this sample code for an identical CDR3. The chain has TRBV14 and TRBJ1-5; 7 bases line up with TRBD1. The CDR3 runs 13 residues. The germline gives CDR1 SGHDN, CDR2 FVKESK. The V and J ends lost 4 bases and 4 bases, in that order; junction bases with no gene match: 1. CDR3 bases: TGTGCCAGCAGCCCAGGGGGGAATCAGCCCCAGCATTTT. Protein product: CASSPGGNQPQHF. The variable domain in full, completed from reference TRBV14 and TRBJ1-5, reads EAGVTQFPSHSVIEKGQTVTLRCDPISGHDNLYWYRRVMGKEIKFLLHFVKESKQDESGMPNNRFLAERTGGTYSTLKVQPAELEDSGVYFCASSPGGNQPQHFGDGTRLSIL.

The V gene is TRBV18, the J gene TRBJ1-1, with 7 bases that match TRBD1. J lost 5 bases, V lost 5 bases, and 8 bases had no gene match. The germline V gene has CDR1 KGHSH and CDR2 LQKENI. CDR3 length: 14 amino acids. CDR3 nucleotides: TGTGCCAGCTCATTGCAGGGGGGTGATACTGAAGCTTTCTTT. It specifies CASSLQGGDTEAFF.

V is TRBV30 and J is TRBJ2-3; 8 nucleotides line up with TRBD2. The J segment lost 0 bases and the V segment lost 4 bases, leaving 3 bases of the junction unmatched. The CDR3 is 14 amino acids. The V gene's germline CDR1 is GTSNPN and CDR2 SVGIG (reference sequence). The CDR3 reads CAWNGRVSTDTQYF. CDR3 DNA sequence: TGTGCCTGGAACGGGAGGGTTAGCACAGATACGCAGTATTTT.

This clone was counted once. V and J are TRBV27 and TRBJ2-6; tentatively, D is TRBD1 (6 bases). The germline V gene encodes CDR1 MNHEY and CDR2 SMNVEV (reference sequence). This CDR3 has 14 amino acids. Trimming removed 8 bases from V and 2 bases from J, with 10 bases in between. CDR3 coding DNA: TGTGCCAGCTCCTACAGGGCTGGGGCCAACGTCCTGACTTTC. Amino acids: CASSYRAGANVLTF.

The CDR3 nucleotides are TGTGCCAGTAGTGTCTTAGACAGACCCTATGGCTACACCTTC. Protein product: CASSVLDRPYGYTF. The chain is built from TRBV19 and TRBJ1-2; possible D gene TRBD1, 5 bases. Germline V gives CDR1 LNHDA, CDR2 SQIVND (reference sequence). The CDR3 has 14 residues. V dropped 5 bases and J dropped 4 bases, with 14 bases sitting between them.

The chain links TRBV7-9 to TRBJ2-5; D remains unclear. V gave up 1 base and J gave up 2 bases, with 14 bases separating them. CDR1 SEHNR and CDR2 FQNEAQ come from the germline V gene (reference sequence). This CDR3 contains 16 residues. CDR3 amino acids: CASSLGPGGAQETQYF. DNA of the CDR3: TGTGCCAGCAGCTTAGGACCGGGTGGAGCGCAAGAGACCCAGTACTTC.

The rearrangement uses TRBV18 and TRBJ2-5; 7 bases fit TRBD2. The CDR3 is 15 residues long. V dropped 4 bases and J dropped 2; count of bases not matched to a gene: 7. Looked up from germline, CDR1 is KGHSH and CDR2 is LQKENI. CDR3 protein: CASSRTSAGQETQYF. The CDR3 DNA follows: TGTGCCAGCTCACGTACTAGCGCGGGGCAAGAGACCCAGTACTTC. Looking up the rest from reference TRBV18 and TRBJ2-5 gives the full variable domain: NAGVMQNPRHLVRRRGQEARLRCSPMKGHSHVYWYRQLPEEGLKFMVYLQKENIIDESGMPKERFSAEFPKEGPSILRIQQVVRGDSAAYFCASSRTSAGQETQYFGPGTRLLVL.

This clone was counted a single time. This chain connects TRBV7-3 to TRBJ2-2, with D perhaps TRBD1 (5 bases). Trimming left V 7 bases short and J 6 bases short, with 15 bases between. CDR3 length: 14 residues. Germline V gives CDR1 SGHTA, CDR2 FQGTGA. CDR3 nucleotides: TGTGCCAGCACCGAACAGGCCGGATCCGGGGAGCTGTTTTTT. This codes for CASTEQAGSGELFF.

The chain recombines TRBV5-4 with TRBJ1-2, with D hard to call. The CDR3 sequence is 15 residues long. Germline lookup yields CDR1 SGHNT and CDR2 YYREEE (reference sequence). V gave up 0 bases and J gave up 8 bases, with 17 bases separating them. CDR3 nucleotides: TGTGCCAGCAGCTTGGGGTCTGGAGGGCCGCCCGGCTACACCTTC. The encoded protein is CASSLGSGGPPGYTF.

V gene TRBV4-3 combines with J gene TRBJ2-6, with D maybe TRBD1 (5 bases). This CDR3 has 16 residues. The germline V gene encodes CDR1 LGHNA and CDR2 YSLEER. Trimming took off 0 bases at V and 2 bases at J, with 8 bases between the two ends. CDR3 coding DNA: TGCGCCAGCAGCCAAGATCCCAGGGCTGGGGCCAACGTCCTGACTTTC. Its translation: CASSQDPRAGANVLTF.

This sequence joins TRBV7-8 and TRBJ1-5; a possible D gene is TRBD1 (6 bases). This CDR3 contains 13 residues. The germline V gene has CDR1 SGHVS and CDR2 FQNEAQ. Trimming cost V 5 bases and J 4 bases, with 9 bases left between them. The chain's CDR3 is CASSPTGNQPQHF. The CDR3 region has the DNA TGTGCCAGCAGCCCAACAGGGAATCAGCCCCAGCATTTT.

CDR3 nucleotides: TGTGCCACCAGCAGAGGTGGGACTAGCGCGGACAGGGGGGAGACCCAGTACTTC. Its protein product is CATSRGGTSADRGETQYF. The chain links TRBV15 to TRBJ2-5; D might be TRBD1 or TRBD2, each matching 10 bases. From germline, CDR1 is LNHNV and CDR2 YYDKDF (reference sequence). V was trimmed by 1 base and J by 5 bases, leaving 23 bases between them. This CDR3 contains 18 residues.

In the case of this clone: Additional DNA sequences in this sample encode the identical CDR3. The chain combines TRBV4-1 with TRBJ2-7; no definite D call. CDR3 length: 15 amino acids. Germline-derived CDR1 and CDR2 are MGHRA and YSYEKL. V lost 1 base and J lost 0, with 10 bases in between. Here the CDR3 DNA reads TGCGCCAGCAGCCAAGGGCAGTCGAGCTCCTACGAGCAGTACTTC. As protein: CASSQGQSSSYEQYF.

J is TRBJ1-3 and V is TRBV19; D not certain. Trimming cost V 6 bases and J 0 bases, with 6 bases left between them. The CDR3 consists of 13 residues. The V gene's germline CDR1 is LNHDA and CDR2 SQIVND (reference sequence). The chain's CDR3 is CASRLLSGNTIYF. The CDR3 region has the DNA TGTGCCAGTAGATTACTCTCTGGAAACACCATATATTTT.

This chain uses TRBV11-2 with TRBJ2-1; D is possibly TRBD1 or TRBD2 (6 bases each). Between the trimmed V and J ends, which lost 7 bases and 1 base, there was a span of 11 bases. The CDR3 runs 14 residues. Per germline, CDR1 SGHAT and CDR2 FQNNGV. This CDR3 reads CASIPGASYNEQFF. In nucleotides, the CDR3 is TGTGCCAGCATCCCGGGGGCATCCTACAATGAGCAGTTCTTC.

Notes on this clone: The identical CDR3 is also encoded by other nucleotide sequences in the sample. V gene TRBV5-1 combines with J gene TRBJ2-5, with TRBD2 matching over 11 bases. Looked up from germline, CDR1 is SGHRS and CDR2 is YFSETQ. Trimming cost V 3 bases and J 4 bases; bases outside gene matches: 2. The CDR3 consists of 14 residues. The CDR3 region is CASSSGTSGETQYF. The CDR3 region has the DNA TGCGCCAGCAGCTCGGGGACTAGCGGAGAGACCCAGTACTTC.

The rearrangement joins TRBV11-2 to TRBJ1-1; tentative D call: TRBD1 (5 bases). Germline CDR1 SGHAT, CDR2 FQNNGV. V was cut by 5 bases and J by 3 bases, with 10 bases left in between. CDR3 length: 13 residues. The DNA of the CDR3 is TGTGCCAGCAGCCTGGACACCCACACTGAAGCTTTCTTT. Its protein product is CASSLDTHTEAFF.

V gene TRBV5-4 combines with J gene TRBJ2-5; D unresolved. The CDR3 is 13 amino acids. Deletions cut 5 bases from V and 7 bases from J, with 15 bases between. CDR1 and CDR2 (germline): SGHNT, YYREEE (reference sequence). CDR3 sequence: CASSSSYGGTQYF. CDR3 sequence (DNA): TGTGCCAGCAGTTCGTCTTATGGCGGGACCCAGTACTTC. The full variable domain, in which reference TRBV5-4 and TRBJ2-5 provide the parts outside the CDR3, is ETGVTQSPTHLIKTRGQQVTLRCSSQSGHNTVSWYQQALGQGPQFIFQYYREEENGRGNFPPRFSGLQFPNYSSELNVNALELDDSALYLCASSSSYGGTQYFGPGTRLLVL.

This chain links TRBV4-2 with TRBJ1-5; D unclear. The CDR3 covers 12 residues. The V end was cut by 0 bases, the J end by 9 bases, with 6 bases between. Per the germline V gene, CDR1 is LGHNA and CDR2 is YNFKEQ. The CDR3 protein is CASSQDDMPQHF. CDR3 nucleotide sequence: TGTGCCAGCAGCCAAGATGACATGCCCCAGCATTTT.

V and J are TRBV30 and TRBJ1-4, with 7 bases identical to TRBD1. The J segment lost 4 bases and the V segment lost 7 bases, leaving 9 bases of the junction unmatched. CDR3 length: 14 residues. Germline CDR1 reads GTSNPN; CDR2 reads SVGIG (reference sequence). For the CDR3, the DNA is TGTGCCTTAGACCGGGGACAGATTAATGAAAAACTGTTTTTT. Residues: CALDRGQINEKLFF.

V and J are TRBV6-6 and TRBJ1-1, with D hard to call. CDR1 MNHNY and CDR2 SVGAGI come from the germline V gene (reference sequence). This CDR3 has 14 residues. The V end lost 0 bases, the J end lost 7 bases, and 12 bases lay between the germline ends. The CDR3 reads CASSYSIGQDEAFF. The CDR3 DNA sequence: TGTGCCAGCAGTTACTCGATCGGGCAGGATGAAGCTTTCTTT.

This clone was seen just once. The chain combines TRBV7-2 with TRBJ2-3, with D unresolved. The CDR3 is made up of 14 amino acids. Germline V CDR1 and CDR2: SGHTA, FQGNSA. Trimming removed 5 bases from V and 11 bases from J, with 20 bases in between. Here the CDR3 DNA reads TGTGCCAGCAGCGGTTACCAAGTGGATCCAAGGCAGTATTTT. Its translation: CASSGYQVDPRQYF.